This T cell receptor (beta chain) derives from a study of blood T cell repertoires in COVID-19. On the study more broadly: From the United States, Italy and Spain came samples of acute and convalescent COVID-19.

Study members were between about 18 and 100 years old and lived in roughly 24 US regions. Participant-given clinical history determined each cohort assignment. Within 2 weeks of study entry, exposed participants had contacted a PCR-confirmed or clinician-diagnosed COVID-19 case. Only in-frame clones appear in the TCRdb table, and some are missing; sequencing was by immunoSEQ multiplex PCR. The profile shows roughly 250,000 clones, just under 90% of them singletons. The CDR3 spans 15 residues. The ends lost 4 bases at V and 5 bases at J; junction bases unmatched: 6. CDR1 is SGDLS, CDR2 YYNGEE, per germline.

The sample was PBMCs or T cells enriched from blood (not recorded which). The TCR was taken from a man aged 45-65 years who had been exposed to COVID-19. V gene TRBV9 combines with J gene TRBJ1-6; 7 positions agree with TRBD1. CDR3 sequence (DNA): TGTGCCAGCAGCCTTTGGGACAGTAATAATTCACCCCTCCACTTT. This translates into CASSLWDSNNSPLHF.